The 3 T cell receptor beta chains below were found in one sample sequenced in a study of HIV-infected patients and healthy controls. One entry per CDR3 protein results from TCRdb running MiXCR on the 5' RACE reads. This table has 65,000 to 70,000 distinct CDR3 sequences, 15% to 20% appearing once. Sequences were obtained from CD4+ T cells from blood. These receptors came from a human donor in good health.

The rearrangement links TRBV24-1 to TRBJ2-1, with no clear D. Per germline, CDR1 KGHDR and CDR2 SFDVKD. Trimming shortened V by 1 base and J by 7 bases, and 10 bases separated the two germline ends. The CDR3 length is 14 residues. CDR3 residues: CATSDFRYPNEQFF. The DNA for the CDR3 is TGTGCCACCAGTGATTTTCGTTATCCTAATGAGCAGTTCTTC.

This clonotype was seen more than once but under ten times. V is TRBV7-2 and J is TRBJ2-7; 13 bases align to TRBD2. V lost 4 bases to trimming and J lost 9 bases; unmatched junction nucleotides: 12. Germline CDR1 and CDR2: SGHTA and FQGNSA. The CDR3 totals 16 residues. Here the CDR3 reads CASSSERGLAGFAQYF. The CDR3 nucleotides are TGTGCCAGCAGCTCAGAACGGGGACTAGCGGGATTTGCGCAGTACTTC. The whole variable domain, filled in from reference TRBV7-2 and TRBJ2-7, reads GAGVSQSPSNKVTEKGKDVELRCDPISGHTALYWYRQSLGQGLEFLIYFQGNSAPDKSGLPSDRFSAERTGGSVSTLTIQRTQQEDSAVYLCASSSERGLAGFAQYFGPGTRLTVT.

This clonotype was seen a few times. The J gene is TRBJ1-1, the V gene TRBV7-8; D remains ambiguous. The V end was cut by 8 bases, the J end by 1 base, with 11 bases between. The germline V gene encodes CDR1 SGHVS and CDR2 FQNEAQ. CDR3 length: 13 amino acids. CDR3 DNA sequence: TGTGCCAGCGAACCTATAAGGAACACTGAAGCTTTCTTT. It is translated as CASEPIRNTEAFF.